The T cell receptor (beta chain) under discussion was sequenced for a study of T cells in localized non-small cell lung cancer. The CDR3 has 13 residues. Per the germline V gene, CDR1 is SGDLS and CDR2 is YYNGEE. With 0 bases removed from V and 6 bases from J, the gap between germline ends came to 7 bases. Comment on this clone: Its antigen is unidentified.

Sequencing used immunoSEQ multiplex PCR; TCRdb keeps in-frame clones, though not all of them. The sample has over 40,000 clones; around 86% are singletons. Study-wide points: Adjacent lung held a median 57 of the top 100 tumor clones. Clonality of T cells reached its maximum in uninvolved adjacent lung, surpassing tumor.

This sequence was found in a woman aged 18-50 years with stage III lung adenocarcinoma. Sequenced here: peripheral blood, sampled before any cancer treatment. The V gene is TRBV9, the J gene TRBJ2-1; D is ambiguous. CDR3 sequence reads: CASSVGARNEQFF. The CDR3 nucleotides read TGTGCCAGCAGCGTAGGGGCCCGCAATGAGCAGTTCTTC.